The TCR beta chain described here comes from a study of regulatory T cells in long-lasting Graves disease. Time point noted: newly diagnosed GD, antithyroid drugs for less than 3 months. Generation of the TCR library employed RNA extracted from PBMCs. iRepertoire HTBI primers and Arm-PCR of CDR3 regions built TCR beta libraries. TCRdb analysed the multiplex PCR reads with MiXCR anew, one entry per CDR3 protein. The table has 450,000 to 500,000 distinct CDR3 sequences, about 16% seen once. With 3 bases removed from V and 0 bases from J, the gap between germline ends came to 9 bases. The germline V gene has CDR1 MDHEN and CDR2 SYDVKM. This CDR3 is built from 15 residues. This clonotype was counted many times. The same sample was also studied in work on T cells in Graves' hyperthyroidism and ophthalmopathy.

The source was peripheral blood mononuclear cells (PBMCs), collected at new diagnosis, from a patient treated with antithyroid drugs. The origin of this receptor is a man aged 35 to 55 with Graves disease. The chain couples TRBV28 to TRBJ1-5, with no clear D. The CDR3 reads CASSFPGVSNQPQHF. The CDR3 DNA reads TGTGCCAGCAGTTTTCCCGGGGTTAGCAATCAGCCCCAGCATTTT.